This TCR beta chain was documented in a study of T cell repertoires in cytomegalovirus infection. Study overall: HLA-C-restricted CMV epitopes, recently identified, and well-studied HLA-B-restricted ones were used by the study. Study findings and constraints: Clonotypes of TCR beta that were HLA-C-restricted and CMV-specific dominated the ex vivo response.

A remark on this clonotype: Its target is unknown.

TCRdb re-called the reads with MiXCR, one entry per CDR3 protein. The sample has approximately 910,000 distinct CDR3 sequences; approximately 31% are singletons. Germline values: CDR1 LNHDA, CDR2 SQIVND (reference sequence). Trimming took 3 bases from V and 3 from J, leaving 9 bases between them. The CDR3 contains 14 residues. The specimen was cultured CD8+ T cells from PBMCs, collected from culture after CMV antigen stimulation. This chain joins TRBV19 and TRBJ2-1; D is ambiguous. This receptor was identified in a human donor in good health (CMV status not recorded). Some clones in this sample may be carry-over from other donors' samples. The CDR3 region has the DNA TGTGCCAGTAGTATTGAGGTCGGCTACAATGAGCAGTTCTTC. Translated, it gives CASSIEVGYNEQFF.